This T cell receptor (beta chain) was documented in a study of blood T cells in healthy people across ages. Regarding the study as a whole: Expanded clonotype shifts may have been confounded, as the donors had an unknown CMV status. It was held that diversity estimates obtained from one million T cells represented underestimates. Higher naive T cell percentage went strongly together with higher TCR beta diversity.

For the second PCR, which ran for roughly 6 to 12 cycles, a sample-barcoded 5' primer and a J-beta primer mix were used. A template-switch adaptor that had 12 random nucleotides put a tag on each cDNA molecule. One entry per CDR3 protein, called by TCRdb with MiXCR from the 5' RACE reads. The sample records about 1.8 million distinct CDR3 sequences, approximately 50% being singletons. The CDR3 sequence is 15 residues long. After removal of 5 bases from V and 4 bases from J, the junction contained 5 bases not matched to a gene. A note on this clonotype: Its antigen is not identified.

The sequenced material came from blood. The chain is built from TRBV12-3 or TRBV12-4 and TRBJ2-4; TRBD1 agrees at 10 bases. This receptor was identified in a woman between 40 and 50 years old in good health. The CDR3 protein is CASSPRDRGKNIQYF. CDR3 nucleotide sequence: TGTGCCAGCAGTCCCCGGGACAGGGGAAAAAACATTCAGTACTTC.